This TCR beta chain came from a study of blood T cells in healthy people across ages. Study-wide results and caveats: Underestimates were what the diversity estimates from one million T cells were considered to be. When set beside aged donors, long-lived donors presented more naive CD4+ cells and higher diversity.

A second PCR of 7 to 11 cycles used a sample-barcoded 5' primer and a J-beta primer mix. A template-switch adaptor that had 12 random nucleotides put a tag on each cDNA molecule. TCRdb re-analysed the 5' RACE reads in MiXCR, keeping a single row per CDR3 protein. The sample records hundreds of thousands of distinct CDR3 sequences, 20% to 25% being singletons. About this clonotype: Its target is not known.

The CDR3 extends over 18 amino acids. The V and J ends lost 2 bases and 2 bases respectively, with 21 bases between them. CDR1 and CDR2 (germline): SGHTA, FQGNSA. The chain links TRBV7-2 to TRBJ2-5; weak D call: TRBD1 (5 bases). The origin of this receptor is an older man in good health. Specimen: blood. CDR3 DNA: TGTGCCAGCAGCTTACTAGGACACCTAAGTAGGTCACAAGAGACCCAGTACTTC. As protein: CASSLLGHLSRSQETQYF.